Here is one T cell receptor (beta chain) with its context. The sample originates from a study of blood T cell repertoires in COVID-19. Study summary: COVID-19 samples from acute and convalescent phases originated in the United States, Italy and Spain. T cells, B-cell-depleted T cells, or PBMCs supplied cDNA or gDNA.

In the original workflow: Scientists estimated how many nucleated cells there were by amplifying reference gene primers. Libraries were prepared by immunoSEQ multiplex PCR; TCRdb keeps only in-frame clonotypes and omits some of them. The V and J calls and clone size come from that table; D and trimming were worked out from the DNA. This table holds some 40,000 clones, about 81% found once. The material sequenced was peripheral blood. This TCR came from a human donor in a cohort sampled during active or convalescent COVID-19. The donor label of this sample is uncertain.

This CDR3 reads CASIGGPGELFF. For the CDR3, the DNA is TGTGCCAGCATCGGCGGGCCCGGGGAGCTGTTTTTT. The rearrangement joins TRBV21-1 to TRBJ2-2; the D segment call TRBD2 is taken from the table without a DNA check. TRBV21-1 is given as a pseudogene. CDR3 length: 12 amino acids.